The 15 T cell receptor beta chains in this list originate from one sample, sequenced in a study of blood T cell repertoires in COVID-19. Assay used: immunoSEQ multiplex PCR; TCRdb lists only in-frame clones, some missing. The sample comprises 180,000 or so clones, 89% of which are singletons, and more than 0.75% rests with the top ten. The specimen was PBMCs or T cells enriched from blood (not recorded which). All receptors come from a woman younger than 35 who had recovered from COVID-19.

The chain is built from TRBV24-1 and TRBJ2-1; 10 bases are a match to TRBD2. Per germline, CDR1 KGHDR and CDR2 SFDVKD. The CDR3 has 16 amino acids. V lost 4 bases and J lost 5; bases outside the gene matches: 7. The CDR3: CATSESGRADNNEQFF. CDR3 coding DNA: TGTGCCACCAGTGAGAGCGGGAGGGCCGATAACAATGAGCAGTTCTTC.

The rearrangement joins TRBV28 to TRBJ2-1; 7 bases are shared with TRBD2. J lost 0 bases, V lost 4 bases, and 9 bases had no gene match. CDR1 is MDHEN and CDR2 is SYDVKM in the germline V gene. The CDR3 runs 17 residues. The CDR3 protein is CASSSPLGTTSYNEQFF. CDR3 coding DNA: TGTGCCAGCAGTTCCCCCCTCGGGACTACCTCCTACAATGAGCAGTTCTTC.

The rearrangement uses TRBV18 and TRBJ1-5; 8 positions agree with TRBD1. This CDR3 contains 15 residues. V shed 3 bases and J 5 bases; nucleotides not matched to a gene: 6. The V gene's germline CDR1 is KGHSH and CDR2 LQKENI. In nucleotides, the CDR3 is TGTGCCAGCTCACCTTGGACAGGGAGGGATCAGCCCCAGCATTTT. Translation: CASSPWTGRDQPQHF. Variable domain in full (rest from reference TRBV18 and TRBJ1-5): NAGVMQNPRHLVRRRGQEARLRCSPMKGHSHVYWYRQLPEEGLKFMVYLQKENIIDESGMPKERFSAEFPKEGPSILRIQQVVRGDSAAYFCASSPWTGRDQPQHFGDGTRLSIL.

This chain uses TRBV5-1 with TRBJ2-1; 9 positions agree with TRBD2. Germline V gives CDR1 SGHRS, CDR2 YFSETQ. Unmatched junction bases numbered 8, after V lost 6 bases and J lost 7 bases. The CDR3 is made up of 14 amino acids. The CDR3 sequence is CASKAAGGANEQFF. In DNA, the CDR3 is TGCGCCAGCAAGGCAGCGGGAGGTGCAAATGAGCAGTTCTTC.

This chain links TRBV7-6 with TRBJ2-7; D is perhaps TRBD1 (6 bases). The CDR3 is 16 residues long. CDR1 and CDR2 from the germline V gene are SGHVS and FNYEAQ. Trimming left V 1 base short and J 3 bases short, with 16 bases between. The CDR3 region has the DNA TGTGCCAGCAGCTTAGGGGCCAGGGGTAGGTTCTACGAGCAGTACTTC. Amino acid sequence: CASSLGARGRFYEQYF.

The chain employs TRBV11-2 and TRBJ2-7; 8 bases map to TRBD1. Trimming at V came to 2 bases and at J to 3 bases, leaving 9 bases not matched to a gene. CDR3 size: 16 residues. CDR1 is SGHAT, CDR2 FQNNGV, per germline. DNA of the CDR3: TGTGCCAGCAGCTTACCTGGGACAGGCAAGGGCTACGAGCAGTACTTC. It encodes CASSLPGTGKGYEQYF.

CDR3 residues: CAAGSGRPHEQYF. CDR3 DNA: TGTGCCGCCGGGAGCGGGAGACCCCACGAGCAGTACTTC. The chain employs TRBV6-5 and TRBJ2-7; 8 nucleotides align to TRBD2. From germline, CDR1 is MNHEY and CDR2 SVGAGI. The CDR3 totals 13 residues. The V and J ends lost 11 bases and 5 bases, in that order; junction bases with no gene match: 11.

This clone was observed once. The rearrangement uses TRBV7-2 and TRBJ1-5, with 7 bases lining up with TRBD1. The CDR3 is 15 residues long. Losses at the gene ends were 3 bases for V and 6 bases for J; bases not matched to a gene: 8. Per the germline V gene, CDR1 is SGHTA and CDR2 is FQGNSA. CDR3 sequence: CASSFKSGGSQPQHF. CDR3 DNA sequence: TGTGCCAGCAGCTTTAAGTCAGGGGGATCTCAGCCCCAGCATTTT.

The CDR3 bases are TGTGCCAGCTCACCTCTCGACAGGGTGAACACCGGGGAGCTGTTTTTT. This encodes CASSPLDRVNTGELFF. This chain connects TRBV18 to TRBJ2-2, with TRBD1 matching 7 bases. V shed 3 bases, J shed 1 base, and the junction held 5 bases outside the gene matches. This CDR3 spans 16 amino acids. Germline loops: CDR1 KGHSH, CDR2 LQKENI.

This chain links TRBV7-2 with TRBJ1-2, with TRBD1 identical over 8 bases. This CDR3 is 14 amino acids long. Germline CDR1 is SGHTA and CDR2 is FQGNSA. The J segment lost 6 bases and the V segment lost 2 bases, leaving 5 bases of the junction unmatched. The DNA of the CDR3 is TGTGCCAGCAGCTTAAGGTTGGACAGGGATGGCTACACCTTC. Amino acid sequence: CASSLRLDRDGYTF.

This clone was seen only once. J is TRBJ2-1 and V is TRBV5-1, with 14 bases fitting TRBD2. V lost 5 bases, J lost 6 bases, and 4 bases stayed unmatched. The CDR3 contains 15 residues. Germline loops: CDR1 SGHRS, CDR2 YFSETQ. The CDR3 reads CASRGTSGRFNEQFF. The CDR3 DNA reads TGCGCCAGCAGAGGGACTAGCGGGAGATTCAATGAGCAGTTCTTC.

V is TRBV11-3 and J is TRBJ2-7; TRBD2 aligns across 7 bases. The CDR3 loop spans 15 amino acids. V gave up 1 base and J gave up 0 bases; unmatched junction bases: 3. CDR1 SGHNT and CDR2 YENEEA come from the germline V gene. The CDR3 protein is CASSLGGGSSYEQYF. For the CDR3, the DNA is TGTGCCAGCAGCTTAGGGGGCGGGAGCTCCTACGAGCAGTACTTC.

The CDR3 nucleotides read TGTGCCAGCAGGACTAGCGGGAGTATCGGCGGGGAGCTGTTTTTT. Residues: CASRTSGSIGGELFF. V is TRBV27 and J is TRBJ2-2, with 12 bases aligning to TRBD2. After removal of 6 bases from V and 7 bases from J, the junction contained 6 bases not matched to a gene. The CDR3 is 15 amino acids. Looked up from germline, CDR1 is MNHEY and CDR2 is SMNVEV (reference sequence).

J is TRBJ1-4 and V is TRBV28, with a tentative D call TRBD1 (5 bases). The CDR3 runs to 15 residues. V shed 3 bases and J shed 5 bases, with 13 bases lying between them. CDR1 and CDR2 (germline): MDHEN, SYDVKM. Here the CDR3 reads CASSFGGALNEKLFF. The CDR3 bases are TGTGCCAGCAGTTTCGGAGGGGCGCTGAATGAAAAACTGTTTTTT. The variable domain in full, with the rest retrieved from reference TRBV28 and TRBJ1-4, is DVKVTQSSRYLVKRTGEKVFLECVQDMDHENMFWYRQDPGLGLRLIYFSYDVKMKEKGDIPEGYSVSREKKERFSLILESASTNQTSMYLCASSFGGALNEKLFFGSGTQLSVL.

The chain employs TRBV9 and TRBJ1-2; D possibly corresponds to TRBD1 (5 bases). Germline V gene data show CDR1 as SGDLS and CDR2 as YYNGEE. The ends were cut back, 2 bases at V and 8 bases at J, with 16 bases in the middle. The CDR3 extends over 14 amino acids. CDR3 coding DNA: TGTGCCAGCAGCGTCGGGGGTTCATCAATCGGCTACACCTTC. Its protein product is CASSVGGSSIGYTF.